The entry below gives a single T cell receptor (beta chain) sequence along with its context. The protocol was immunoSEQ multiplex PCR, while the TCRdb copy is restricted to in-frame clones and leaves out a portion. This sample has some 180,000 clones, with about 85% found just once. The CDR3 covers 16 residues. Per germline, CDR1 SGHRS and CDR2 YFSETQ. V lost 1 base and J lost 4; bases outside the gene matches: 9. The data stem from a study of blood T cell repertoires in COVID-19. This sequence was found in a middle-aged man who had recovered from COVID-19. What was sequenced was PBMCs or T cells enriched from blood (not recorded which). The chain recombines TRBV5-1 with TRBJ1-1; 8 bases fit TRBD1. The CDR3 sequence is CASSLFTQGGSTEAFF. In DNA, the CDR3 is TGCGCCAGCAGCTTGTTCACACAGGGGGGGTCCACTGAAGCTTTCTTT.